One and the same sample provided the 16 T cell receptor beta chains below, sequenced in a study of T cells in Graves' hyperthyroidism and ophthalmopathy. Authors of the study amplified TCR beta CDR3 regions from RNA transcripts. The HTBI set primed first-round TCR CDR3 RT-PCR. TCRdb re-called the multiplex PCR reads through MiXCR, storing one row per CDR3 protein. The sample has some 360,000 distinct CDR3 sequences, around a sixth seen once; the top ten hold roughly 16%. Sequenced material: blood. The source is a woman aged 40 to 50 with Graves' ophthalmopathy.

In its sample, this clonotype was seen many times. At one boundary the junction diverges from the germline segment, which might be a read error. This chain links TRBV11-1 with TRBJ2-7, with D possibly matching TRBD1 (6 bases). The CDR3 consists of 12 residues. Germline values: CDR1 SGHAT, CDR2 FQDESV (reference sequence). The CDR3 region has the DNA TGTGCCAGCAGCTTAGCACAGGGCCCCGTCAAATTC. Its protein product is CASSLAQGPVKF.

This clonotype has ten or more counts. The DNA for the CDR3 is TGTGCCAGTAGTATAAGCGGGAGGACAACCCAGTACTTC. It yields the protein CASSISGRTTQYF. The rearrangement uses TRBV19 and TRBJ2-5; 9 nucleotides agree with TRBD2. This CDR3 spans 13 amino acids. Looked up from germline, CDR1 is LNHDA and CDR2 is SQIVND (reference sequence). With V trimmed by 2 bases and J by 8 bases, 3 bases remained unmatched.

In its sample, this clonotype was seen many times. The rearrangement joins TRBV3-1 to TRBJ2-7; 8 bases align to TRBD2. This CDR3 contains 15 residues. Germline V CDR1 and CDR2: LGHDT, YNNKEL (reference sequence). After removal of 1 base from V and 2 bases from J, the junction contained 4 bases not matched to a gene. As DNA, the CDR3 is TGTGCCAGCAGCCAAGGACCGGGAGGGCCCTACGAGCAGTACTTC. Translating gives CASSQGPGGPYEQYF.

This clonotype was seen ten or more times. This may come from a read error, since a much larger clone is one base off. The J gene is TRBJ2-5, the V gene TRBV12-5; the D is unclear. CDR3 length: 13 amino acids. Germline V gene lookup returns CDR1 LGHNT and CDR2 FRNRAP. V was trimmed by 0 bases and J by 5 bases, leaving 7 bases between them. The DNA for the CDR3 is TGTGCTAGTGGTTTGGTACCGTGGGAGACCCAGTACTTC. This codes for CASGLVPWETQYF.

At least ten counts were recorded for this clonotype. This chain joins TRBV27 and TRBJ2-7; 7 positions match TRBD2. CDR3 length equals 12 residues. Germline CDR1 is MNHEY and CDR2 is SMNVEV (reference sequence). Trimming cost V 3 bases and J 7 bases; bases outside gene matches: 3. The CDR3 region is CASSFTGREQYF. CDR3 DNA sequence: TGTGCCAGCAGTTTTACCGGGAGGGAGCAGTACTTC.

This clonotype was counted ten times or more. This clone may be a read error of a much larger clone one base away. The conserved closing phenylalanine or tryptophan is absent in this CDR3, likely reflecting a read error. The rearrangement joins TRBV28 to TRBJ1-2; TRBD1 might be the D (6 bases). This CDR3 is 15 amino acids long. The V end was cut by 4 bases, the J end by 5 bases, with 17 bases between. Germline-derived CDR1 and CDR2 are MDHEN and SYDVKM. Written as DNA, the CDR3 is TGTGCCAGCAGTTCTATGCCGGGGGCGGGATATGGCTACACCCTC. This sequence encodes CASSSMPGAGYGYTL.

This clonotype was detected a few times. This clone may be a read error of a much larger clone one base away. This likely comes from a read error, as the CDR3 has no conserved phenylalanine or tryptophan at its end. This rearrangement joins TRBV12-3 or TRBV12-4 to TRBJ2-7, with D unclear. V lost 5 bases to trimming and J lost 0 bases, with 8 bases between them. The CDR3 length is 13 residues. The chain's CDR3 is CASSHQSSYEQYY. CDR3 DNA: TGTGCCAGCAGTCACCAGAGCTCCTACGAGCAGTACTAC.

This clonotype has a count of ten or more. The chain uses TRBV19 and TRBJ2-5; D unresolved. Trimming left V 3 bases short and J 0 bases short, with 5 bases between. The CDR3 extends over 13 amino acids. The germline CDR1 and CDR2 sequences are LNHDA and SQIVND (reference sequence). Written as DNA, the CDR3 is TGTGCCAGTAGTATTAAGTACCAAGAGACCCAGTACTTC. Encoded protein: CASSIKYQETQYF.

This clonotype was recorded many times. DNA for the CDR3: TGCAGTGCTGGAGCGGCGGGGACAGGGAATCAGCCCCAGCATTTT. This gives the protein CSAGAAGTGNQPQHF. The chain employs TRBV20-1 and TRBJ1-5; 9 bases match TRBD1. The J segment lost 4 bases and the V segment lost 5 bases, leaving 9 bases of the junction unmatched. In germline, CDR1 is DFQATT, CDR2 SNEGSKA (reference sequence). The CDR3 runs 15 residues.

Turning to this clonotype: Its ends do not fully match the called genes, so a read error is possible. This chain connects TRBV5-1 to TRBJ2-2; D may be TRBD2 (5 bases). The CDR3 has 14 amino acids. The germline CDR1 and CDR2 sequences are SGHRS and YFSETQ. The CDR3 nucleotides are TGCGCCAGCAGCTTGATCGCGAACACCGGGGAGCTGTCTTTT. The encoded protein is CASSLIANTGELSF.

The chain joins TRBV12-3 or TRBV12-4 to TRBJ2-5; TRBD1 aligns across 11 bases. V lost 3 bases to trimming and J lost 6 bases; unmatched junction nucleotides: 6. The CDR3 has 15 residues. CDR3 DNA: TGTGCCAGCAGTTTTATGCGGACAGGGGGCCAGACCCAGTACTTC. This sequence encodes CASSFMRTGGQTQYF.

This clonotype showed up many times. V usage is TRBV19 and J usage is TRBJ2-5; unclear D gene. CDR3 length equals 15 residues. V shed 3 bases and J shed 4 bases, with 15 bases lying between them. Germline V gene lookup returns CDR1 LNHDA and CDR2 SQIVND (reference sequence). This CDR3 is CASSITLSRGETQYF. The CDR3 coding sequence is TGTGCCAGTAGTATCACTCTATCTAGAGGAGAGACCCAGTACTTC. The whole variable domain, remainder taken from reference TRBV19 and TRBJ2-5, is DGGITQSPKYLFRKEGQNVTLSCEQNLNHDAMYWYRQDPGQGLRLIYYSQIVNDFQKGDIAEGYSVSREKKESFPLTVTSAQKNPTAFYLCASSITLSRGETQYFGPGTRLLVL.

This clonotype was counted ten times or more. The rearrangement links TRBV6-2 or TRBV6-3 to TRBJ1-2; no reliable D call. The ends were cut back, 8 bases at V and 2 bases at J, with 24 bases in the middle. Germline-derived CDR1 and CDR2 are MNHEY and SVGEGT. This CDR3 comprises 17 residues. In nucleotides, the CDR3 is TGTGCCAGCCTACGGGCGGAAACGGACCGTCGAAACTATGGCTACACCTTC. Its translation is CASLRAETDRRNYGYTF.

This clonotype came up many times. V usage is TRBV12-3 or TRBV12-4 and J usage is TRBJ2-2; a possible D gene is TRBD2 (7 bases). Trimming took 5 bases from V and 5 from J, leaving 24 bases between them. The CDR3 spans 18 residues. CDR3 amino acids: CASSPLSAGAHRTGELFF. For the CDR3, the DNA is TGTGCCAGCAGTCCCCTTAGTGCGGGGGCGCACAGGACCGGGGAGCTGTTTTTT.

This clonotype was picked up many times. The chain joins TRBV24-1 to TRBJ2-2; 10 positions match TRBD1. CDR3 length equals 15 residues. Per the germline V gene, CDR1 is KGHDR and CDR2 is SFDVKD. With V trimmed by 8 bases and J by 5 bases, 7 bases remained unmatched. DNA of the CDR3: TGTGCCACCAAACCGGACAGGGGGGGGACCGGGGAGCTGTTTTTT. Amino acid sequence: CATKPDRGGTGELFF.

This clonotype came up a few times. This sequence joins TRBV20-1 and TRBJ1-1; tentatively, D is TRBD1 (5 bases). V was pared by 3 bases and J by 4 bases, with 15 bases between. Looked up from germline, CDR1 is DFQATT and CDR2 is SNEGSKA (reference sequence). This CDR3 has 14 amino acids. CDR3: CSASGGIRATEAFF. For the CDR3, the DNA is TGCAGTGCTAGTGGGGGGATCCGCGCCACTGAAGCTTTCTTT.